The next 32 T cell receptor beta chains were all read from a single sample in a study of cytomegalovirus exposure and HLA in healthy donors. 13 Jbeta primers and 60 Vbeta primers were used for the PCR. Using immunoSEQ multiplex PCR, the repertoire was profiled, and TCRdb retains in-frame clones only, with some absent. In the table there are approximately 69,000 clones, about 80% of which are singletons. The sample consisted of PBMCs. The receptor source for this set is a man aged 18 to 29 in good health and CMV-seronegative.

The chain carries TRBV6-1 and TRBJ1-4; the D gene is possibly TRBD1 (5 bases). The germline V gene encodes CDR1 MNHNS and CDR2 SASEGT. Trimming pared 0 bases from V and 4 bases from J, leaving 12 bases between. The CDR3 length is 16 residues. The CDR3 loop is CASSEAAGLGNEKLFF. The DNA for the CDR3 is TGTGCCAGCAGTGAAGCGGCAGGGCTCGGTAATGAAAAACTGTTTTTT.

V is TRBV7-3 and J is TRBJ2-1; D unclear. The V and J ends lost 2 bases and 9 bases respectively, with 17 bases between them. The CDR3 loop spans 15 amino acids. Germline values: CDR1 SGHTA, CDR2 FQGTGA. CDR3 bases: TGTGCCAGCAGCTTAGGGCCCTCCGATGTCGGTGAGCAGTTCTTC. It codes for CASSLGPSDVGEQFF.

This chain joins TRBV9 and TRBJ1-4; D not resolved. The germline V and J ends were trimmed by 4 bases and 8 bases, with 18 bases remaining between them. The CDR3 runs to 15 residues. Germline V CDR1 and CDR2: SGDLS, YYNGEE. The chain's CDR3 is CASSSTREPGEKLFF. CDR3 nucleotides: TGTGCCAGCAGCTCCACGCGGGAGCCGGGCGAAAAACTGTTTTTT. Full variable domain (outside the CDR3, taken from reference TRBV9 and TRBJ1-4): DSGVTQTPKHLITATGQRVTLRCSPRSGDLSVYWYQQSLDQGLQFLIQYYNGEERAKGNILERFSAQQFPDLHSELNLSSLELGDSALYFCASSSTREPGEKLFFGSGTQLSVL.

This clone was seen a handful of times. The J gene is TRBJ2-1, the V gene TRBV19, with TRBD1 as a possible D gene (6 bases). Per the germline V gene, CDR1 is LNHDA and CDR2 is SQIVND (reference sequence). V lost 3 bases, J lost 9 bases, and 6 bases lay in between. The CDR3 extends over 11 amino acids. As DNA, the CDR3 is TGTGCCAGTAGTATGGGGGCTGAGCAGTTCTTC. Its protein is CASSMGAEQFF.

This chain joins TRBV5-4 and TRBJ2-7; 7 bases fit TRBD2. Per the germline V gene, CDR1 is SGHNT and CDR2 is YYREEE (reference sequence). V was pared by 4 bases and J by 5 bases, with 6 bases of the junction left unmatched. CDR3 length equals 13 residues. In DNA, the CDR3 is TGTGCCAGCAGCGCAACACTAGCGAACGAGCAGTACTTC. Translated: CASSATLANEQYF.

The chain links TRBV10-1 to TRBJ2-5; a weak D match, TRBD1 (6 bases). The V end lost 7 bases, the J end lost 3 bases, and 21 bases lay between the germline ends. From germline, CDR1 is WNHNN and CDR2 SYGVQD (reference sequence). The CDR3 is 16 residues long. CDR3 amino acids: CASNKTGAGAKETQYF. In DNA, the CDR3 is TGCGCCAGCAATAAAACCGGGGCAGGGGCTAAAGAGACCCAGTACTTC.

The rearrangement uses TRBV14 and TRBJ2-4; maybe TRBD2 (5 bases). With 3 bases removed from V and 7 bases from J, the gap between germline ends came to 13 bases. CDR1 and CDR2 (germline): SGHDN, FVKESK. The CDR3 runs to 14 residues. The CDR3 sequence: CASSQRVHGNIQYF. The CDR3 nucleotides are TGTGCCAGCAGCCAGCGGGTTCATGGTAACATTCAGTACTTC.

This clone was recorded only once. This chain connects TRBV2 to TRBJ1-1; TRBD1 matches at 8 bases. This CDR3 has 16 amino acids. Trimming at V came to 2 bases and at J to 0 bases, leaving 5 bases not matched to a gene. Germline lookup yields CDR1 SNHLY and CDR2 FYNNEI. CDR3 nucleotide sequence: TGTGCCAGCAGTGAAACCCGACAGGGGCTGAACACTGAAGCTTTCTTT. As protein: CASSETRQGLNTEAFF. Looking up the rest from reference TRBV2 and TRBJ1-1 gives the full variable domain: EPEVTQTPSHQVTQMGQEVILRCVPISNHLYFYWYRQILGQKVEFLVSFYNNEISEKSEIFDDQFSVERPDGSNFTLKIRSTKLEDSAMYFCASSETRQGLNTEAFFGQGTRLTVV.

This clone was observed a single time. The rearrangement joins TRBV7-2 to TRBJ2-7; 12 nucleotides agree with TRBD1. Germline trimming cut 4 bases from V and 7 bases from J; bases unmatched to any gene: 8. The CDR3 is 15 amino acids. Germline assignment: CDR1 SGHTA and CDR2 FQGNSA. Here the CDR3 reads CASSSGGTGGLEQYF. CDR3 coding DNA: TGTGCCAGCAGCTCAGGGGGGACAGGGGGCCTAGAGCAGTACTTC. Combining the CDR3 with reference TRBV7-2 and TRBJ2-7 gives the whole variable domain GAGVSQSPSNKVTEKGKDVELRCDPISGHTALYWYRQSLGQGLEFLIYFQGNSAPDKSGLPSDRFSAERTGGSVSTLTIQRTQQEDSAVYLCASSSGGTGGLEQYFGPGTRLTVT.

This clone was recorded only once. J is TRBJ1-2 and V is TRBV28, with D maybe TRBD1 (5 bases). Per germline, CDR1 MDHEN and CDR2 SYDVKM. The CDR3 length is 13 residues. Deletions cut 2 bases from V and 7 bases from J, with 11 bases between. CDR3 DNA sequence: TGTGCCAGCAGTTTAAACAGGAGGGGTGGCTACACCTTC. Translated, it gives CASSLNRRGGYTF.

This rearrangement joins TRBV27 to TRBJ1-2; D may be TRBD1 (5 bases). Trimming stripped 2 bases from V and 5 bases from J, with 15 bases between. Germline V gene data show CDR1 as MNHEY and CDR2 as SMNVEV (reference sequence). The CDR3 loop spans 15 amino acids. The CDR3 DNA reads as TGTGCCAGCAGTTTAAGGCAGGGTGGCCCTTATGGCTACACCTTC. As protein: CASSLRQGGPYGYTF.

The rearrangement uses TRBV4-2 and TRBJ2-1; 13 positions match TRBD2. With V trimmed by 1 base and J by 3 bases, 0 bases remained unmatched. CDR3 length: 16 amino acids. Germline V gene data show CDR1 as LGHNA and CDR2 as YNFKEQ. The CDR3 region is CASSQGTSGGYNEQFF. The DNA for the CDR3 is TGTGCCAGCAGCCAAGGGACTAGCGGGGGCTACAATGAGCAGTTCTTC.

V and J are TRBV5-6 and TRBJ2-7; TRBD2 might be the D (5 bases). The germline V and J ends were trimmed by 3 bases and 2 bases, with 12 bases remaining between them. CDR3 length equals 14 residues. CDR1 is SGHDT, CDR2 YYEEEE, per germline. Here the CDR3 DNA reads TGTGCCAGCAGCTCCGGCGTCGGGACCTACGAGCAGTACTTC. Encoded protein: CASSSGVGTYEQYF.

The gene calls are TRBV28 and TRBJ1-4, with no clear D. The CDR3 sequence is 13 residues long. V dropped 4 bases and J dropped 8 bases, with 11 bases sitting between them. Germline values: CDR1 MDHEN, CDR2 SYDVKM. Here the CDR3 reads CASSSHTGEKLFF. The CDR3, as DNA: TGTGCCAGCAGTTCCCACACGGGGGAAAAACTGTTTTTT.

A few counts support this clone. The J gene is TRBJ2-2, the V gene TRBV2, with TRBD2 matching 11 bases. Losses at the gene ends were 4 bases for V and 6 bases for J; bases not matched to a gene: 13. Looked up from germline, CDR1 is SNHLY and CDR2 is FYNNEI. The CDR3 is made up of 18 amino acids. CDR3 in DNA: TGTGCCAGCAGTGGAAATAGCGGGGGGGCCAGTTCTTCCGGGGAGCTGTTTTTT. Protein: CASSGNSGGASSSGELFF.

The chain's CDR3 is CASSQRNDGKETQYF. In DNA, the CDR3 is TGTGCCAGCAGCCAAAGGAATGACGGGAAAGAGACCCAGTACTTC. This chain links TRBV4-2 with TRBJ2-5; maybe TRBD2 (5 bases). This CDR3 is built from 15 residues. Trimming removed 2 bases at V and 3 bases at J, with 13 bases between. Germline loops: CDR1 LGHNA, CDR2 YNFKEQ.

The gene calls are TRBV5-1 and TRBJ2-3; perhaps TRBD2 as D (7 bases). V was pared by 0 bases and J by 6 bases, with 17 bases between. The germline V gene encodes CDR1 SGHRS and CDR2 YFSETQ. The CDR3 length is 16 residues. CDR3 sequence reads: CASSLEGGRLTDTQYF. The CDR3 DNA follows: TGCGCCAGCAGCTTGGAGGGGGGGCGTTTGACCGATACGCAGTATTTT.

CDR3 amino acids: CASTSAASSGNTIYF. CDR3 sequence (DNA): TGTGCCAGCACCTCCGCCGCGAGCTCTGGAAACACCATATATTTT. The V gene is TRBV11-2, the J gene TRBJ1-3; D is undetermined. The germline V and J ends were trimmed by 7 bases and 0 bases, with 13 bases remaining between them. CDR1 is SGHAT, CDR2 FQNNGV, per germline. The CDR3 is 15 residues long.

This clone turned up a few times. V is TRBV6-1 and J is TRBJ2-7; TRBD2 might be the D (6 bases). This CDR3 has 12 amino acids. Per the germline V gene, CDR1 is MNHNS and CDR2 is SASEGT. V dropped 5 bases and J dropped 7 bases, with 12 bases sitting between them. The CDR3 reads CASSWDSQEQYV. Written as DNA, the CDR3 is TGTGCCAGCAGTTGGGACTCCCAAGAGCAGTACGTC.

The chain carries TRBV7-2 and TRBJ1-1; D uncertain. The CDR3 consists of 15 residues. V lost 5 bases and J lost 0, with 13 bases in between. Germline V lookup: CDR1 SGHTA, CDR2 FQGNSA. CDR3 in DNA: TGTGCCAGCAGCCCCCGTCAGGCGATGAACACTGAAGCTTTCTTT. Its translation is CASSPRQAMNTEAFF.

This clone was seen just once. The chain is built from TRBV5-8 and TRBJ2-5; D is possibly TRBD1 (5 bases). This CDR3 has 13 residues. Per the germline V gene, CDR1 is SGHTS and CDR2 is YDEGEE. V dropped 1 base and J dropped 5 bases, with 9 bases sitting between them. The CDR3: CASSLQGMETQYF. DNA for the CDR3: TGTGCCAGCAGCTTGCAGGGTATGGAGACCCAGTACTTC.

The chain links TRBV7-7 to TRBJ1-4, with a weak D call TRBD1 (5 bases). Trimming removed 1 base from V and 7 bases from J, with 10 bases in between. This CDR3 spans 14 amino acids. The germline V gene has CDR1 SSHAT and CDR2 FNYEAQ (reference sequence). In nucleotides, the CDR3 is TGTGCCAGCAGCTTAGGGGGCGGCGGTGAAAAACTGTTTTTT. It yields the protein CASSLGGGGEKLFF. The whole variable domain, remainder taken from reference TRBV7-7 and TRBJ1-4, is GAGVSQSPRYKVTKRGQDVTLRCDPISSHATLYWYQQALGQGPEFLTYFNYEAQPDKSGLPSDRFSAERPEGSISTLTIQRTEQRDSAMYRCASSLGGGGEKLFFGSGTQLSVL.

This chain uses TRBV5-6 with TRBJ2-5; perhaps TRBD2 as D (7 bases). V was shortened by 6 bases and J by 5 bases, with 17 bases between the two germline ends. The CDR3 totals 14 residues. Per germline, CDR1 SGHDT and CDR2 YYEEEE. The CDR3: CASTRRGAEETQYF. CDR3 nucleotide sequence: TGTGCCAGCACCCGACGGGGGGCCGAGGAGACCCAGTACTTC.

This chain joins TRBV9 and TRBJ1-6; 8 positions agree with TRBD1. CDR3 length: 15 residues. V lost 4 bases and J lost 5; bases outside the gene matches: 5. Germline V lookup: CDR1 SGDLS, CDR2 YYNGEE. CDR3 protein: CASSPGQGDNSPLHF. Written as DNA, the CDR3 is TGTGCCAGCAGCCCCGGACAGGGTGATAATTCACCCCTCCACTTT.

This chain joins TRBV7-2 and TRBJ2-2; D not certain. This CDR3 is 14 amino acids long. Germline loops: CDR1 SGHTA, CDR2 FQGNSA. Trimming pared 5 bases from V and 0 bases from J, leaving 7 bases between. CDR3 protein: CASSAYANTGELFF. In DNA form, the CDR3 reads TGTGCCAGCAGCGCGTACGCGAACACCGGGGAGCTGTTTTTT.

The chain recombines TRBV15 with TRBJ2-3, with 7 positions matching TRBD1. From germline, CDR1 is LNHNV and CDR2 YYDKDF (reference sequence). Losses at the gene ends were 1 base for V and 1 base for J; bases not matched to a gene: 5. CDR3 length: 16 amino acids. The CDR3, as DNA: TGTGCCACCAGCAGAGTACTAACAGGGGGCACAGATACGCAGTATTTT. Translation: CATSRVLTGGTDTQYF. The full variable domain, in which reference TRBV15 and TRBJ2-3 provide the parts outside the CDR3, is DAMVIQNPRYQVTQFGKPVTLSCSQTLNHNVMYWYQQKSSQAPKLLFHYYDKDFNNEADTPDNFQSRRPNTSFCFLDIRSPGLGDTAMYLCATSRVLTGGTDTQYFGPGTRLTVL.

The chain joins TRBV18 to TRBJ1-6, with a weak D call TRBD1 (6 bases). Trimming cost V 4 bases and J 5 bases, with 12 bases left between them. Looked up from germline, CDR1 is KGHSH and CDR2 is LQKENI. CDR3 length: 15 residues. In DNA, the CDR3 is TGTGCCAGCTCACTTGAGACAGGCAATAATTCACCCCTCCACTTT. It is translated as CASSLETGNNSPLHF.

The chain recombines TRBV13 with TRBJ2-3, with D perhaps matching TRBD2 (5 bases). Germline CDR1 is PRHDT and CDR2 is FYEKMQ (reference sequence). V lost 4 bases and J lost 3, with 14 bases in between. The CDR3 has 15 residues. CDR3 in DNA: TGTGCCAGCAGCTCCCGGGATGCAATAACAGATACGCAGTATTTT. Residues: CASSSRDAITDTQYF.

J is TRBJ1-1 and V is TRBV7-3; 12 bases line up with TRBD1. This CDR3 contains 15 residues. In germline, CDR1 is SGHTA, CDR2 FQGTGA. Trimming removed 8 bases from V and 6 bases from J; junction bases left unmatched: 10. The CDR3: CASSGTGGPFSEAFF. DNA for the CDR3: TGTGCCAGCTCCGGGACAGGGGGCCCCTTTTCTGAAGCTTTCTTT.

CDR3 residues: CASAGQLNTEAFF. CDR3 in DNA: TGCGCCAGTGCTGGACAGTTGAACACTGAAGCTTTCTTT. The J gene is TRBJ1-1, the V gene TRBV5-1; perhaps TRBD1 as D (6 bases). CDR3 length: 13 residues. V lost 8 bases and J 0 bases, leaving 11 bases between the germline ends. CDR1 and CDR2 from the germline V gene are SGHRS and YFSETQ.

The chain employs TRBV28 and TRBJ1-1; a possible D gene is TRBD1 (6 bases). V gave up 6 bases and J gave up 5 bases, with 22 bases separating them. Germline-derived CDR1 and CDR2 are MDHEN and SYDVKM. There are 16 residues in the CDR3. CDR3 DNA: TGTGCCAGCAGCCTCCTATCCGGGGGGGCGAGGACTGAAGCTTTCTTT. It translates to CASSLLSGGARTEAFF.

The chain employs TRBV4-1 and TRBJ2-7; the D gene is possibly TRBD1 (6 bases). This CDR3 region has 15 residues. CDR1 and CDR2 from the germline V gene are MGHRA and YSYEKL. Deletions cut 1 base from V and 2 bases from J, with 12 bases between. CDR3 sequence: CASSQGDNRAYEQYF. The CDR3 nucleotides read TGCGCCAGCAGCCAAGGGGATAACAGGGCCTACGAGCAGTACTTC.